This T cell receptor beta chain was documented in a study of post-analysis software for immune sequencing data. Whole-study results and caveats: About 5 TRBV segments occurring more often in patients than controls included TRBV5-6, TRBV5-1 and TRBV20-1. Same-batch samples co-clustered strongly by F measure.

The CDR3 runs to 15 residues. Trimming cost V 0 bases and J 6 bases; bases outside gene matches: 1. The V gene's germline CDR1 is MNHEY and CDR2 SVGAGI. cDNA libraries of TCR beta carried unique molecular identifiers. A population of about 1 to 11 million T cells gave rise to around 480,000 cDNA molecules. TCRdb re-called the PCR reads with MiXCR, one entry per CDR3 protein. The sample lists some 260,000 distinct CDR3 sequences; 36% were seen once. This clonotype was seen ten or more times. Its antigen is undetermined. The sample was blood. V and J are TRBV6-5 and TRBJ2-3, with 12 bases aligning to TRBD2. This TCR was recovered from a girl between 10 and 17 years old with multiple sclerosis. CDR3 region: CASSYSTSGGDTQYF. CDR3 DNA: TGTGCCAGCAGTTACTCGACTAGCGGGGGTGATACGCAGTATTTT.